The next 23 T cell receptor beta chains were all read from a single sample in a study of shared clonotypes between healthy human individuals. Sequencing was performed with immunoSEQ multiplex PCR; in TCRdb, only in-frame clones are kept and a portion is missing. The sample has more than 900,000 clones, around 82% seen once. Input material: memory CD4+ T cells from PBMCs. Subset defined: CD45RA-negative fraction. Receptors were obtained from a man aged 18 to 30 in good health. Some clones in this sample may be carry-over from other donors' samples.

This clone was found once. CDR3: CASSSTGTTDTQYF. The CDR3 region has the DNA TGCGCCAGCAGCTCCACAGGGACGACAGATACGCAGTATTTT. The V and J genes are TRBV5-1 and TRBJ2-3; tentatively, D is TRBD1 (6 bases). Per the germline V gene, CDR1 is SGHRS and CDR2 is YFSETQ. The CDR3 is 14 residues long. V was pared by 3 bases and J by 3 bases, with 11 bases between.

In regard to this clone: This specimen includes other DNA sequences encoding the same CDR3. This chain links TRBV7-9 with TRBJ1-1; 12 bases match TRBD1. Germline CDR1 is SEHNR and CDR2 is FQNEAQ (reference sequence). The CDR3 is 15 residues long. Germline trimming cut 5 bases from V and 4 bases from J; bases unmatched to any gene: 5. CDR3 region: CASSLGQGASTEAFF. The CDR3 DNA follows: TGTGCCAGCAGCCTGGGACAGGGGGCGAGCACTGAAGCTTTCTTT.

Remarks on this clone: This clone may be a read error of a much larger clone one base away. The CDR3 loop reads CTSSLAARPQYF. The DNA for the CDR3 is TGTACCAGCAGCTTAGCGGCACGGCCCCAGTACTTC. The chain is built from TRBV7-2 and TRBJ2-5, with D uncertain. CDR1 and CDR2 (germline): SGHTA, FQGNSA. Between the trimmed V and J ends, which lost 0 bases and 9 bases, there was a span of 8 bases. CDR3 length equals 12 residues.

The chain combines TRBV10-2 with TRBJ2-2; the D call may be TRBD1 or TRBD2 (5 bases each). CDR3 length: 14 amino acids. The V end was cut by 8 bases, the J end by 1 base, with 11 bases between. CDR1 and CDR2 from the germline V gene are WSHSY and SAAADI. The CDR3 coding sequence is TGCGCCAGCCTCCCGGGGCAGAACACCGGGGAGCTGTTTTTT. Its protein is CASLPGQNTGELFF.

This chain uses TRBV5-4 with TRBJ2-2; D might be TRBD1 (8 bases). Trimming shortened V by 4 bases and J by 6 bases, and 13 bases separated the two germline ends. In germline, CDR1 is SGHNT, CDR2 YYREEE (reference sequence). This CDR3 spans 14 amino acids. The CDR3 protein is CASSGQGGAGELFF. CDR3 in DNA: TGTGCCAGCAGCGGACAGGGAGGGGCCGGGGAGCTGTTTTTT.

Comments on this clone: One end of the junction does not line up with germline, which may come from a read error. The rearrangement joins TRBV2 to TRBJ1-2; D unclear. The germline gives CDR1 SNHLY, CDR2 FYNNEI. There are 15 residues in the CDR3. The CDR3 region has the DNA TGTGCCAGCAGGGAAGGGCTTGTACAAAGTGGAGGCTACACCTTC. It codes for CASREGLVQSGGYTF.

The V gene is TRBV2, the J gene TRBJ2-7; 7 positions match TRBD1. Losses at the gene ends were 8 bases for V and 4 bases for J; bases not matched to a gene: 8. This CDR3 spans 13 amino acids. Germline-derived CDR1 and CDR2 are SNHLY and FYNNEI. DNA of the CDR3: TGTGCCAGCTACGACAGGGTCATATACGAGCAGTACTTC. Its protein product is CASYDRVIYEQYF.

Comments on this clone: It may be a read error: a sequence one base away is much more abundant. The sample contains more than one DNA sequence encoding this CDR3. This rearrangement joins TRBV5-1 to TRBJ1-3; D is unresolved. The germline V gene has CDR1 SGHRS and CDR2 YFSETQ. This CDR3 has 14 residues. Trimming took 0 bases from V and 0 from J, leaving 4 bases between them. The CDR3 sequence: CASSLASSGNTIYF. CDR3 sequence (DNA): TGCGCCAGCAGCTTGGCCAGCTCTGGAAACACCATATATTTT.

The V and J genes are TRBV10-3 and TRBJ2-2; D is possibly TRBD1 (5 bases). Trimming removed 3 bases at V and 8 bases at J, with 13 bases between. The length of the CDR3 is 14 residues. Germline V gene data show CDR1 as ENHRY and CDR2 as SYGVKD. In nucleotides, the CDR3 is TGTGCCATCAGTGAAGGGCAGGGTGATGGGGAGCTGTTTTTT. This sequence encodes CAISEGQGDGELFF.

This clone was recorded at least ten times. The rearrangement uses TRBV5-1 and TRBJ2-1, with 7 nucleotides matching TRBD1. The V gene's germline CDR1 is SGHRS and CDR2 YFSETQ. This CDR3 spans 15 amino acids. The ends lost 1 base at V and 7 bases at J; junction bases unmatched: 8. This chain's CDR3 is CASSLLLQGKNEQFF. The CDR3 DNA is TGCGCCAGCAGCTTGTTACTACAGGGGAAAAATGAGCAGTTCTTC.

This clone was detected once. This chain links TRBV28 with TRBJ1-5; the match to TRBD1 covers 7 bases. Per germline, CDR1 MDHEN and CDR2 SYDVKM. CDR3 length: 17 amino acids. The V and J ends lost 4 bases and 4 bases, in that order; junction bases with no gene match: 13. Written as DNA, the CDR3 is TGTGCCAGCAGTTCCTTCGCCCGACAGGGAGGGAATCAGCCCCAGCATTTT. This sequence encodes CASSSFARQGGNQPQHF.

This sequence joins TRBV27 and TRBJ2-7; TRBD2 agrees at 7 bases. The CDR3 runs 15 residues. CDR1 is MNHEY and CDR2 is SMNVEV in the germline V gene (reference sequence). V lost 5 bases and J lost 1; bases outside the gene matches: 8. The CDR3 coding sequence is TGTGCCAGCAGTCCAAGACTAGCAACTTCCTACGAGCAGTACTTC. It specifies CASSPRLATSYEQYF.

The chain couples TRBV19 to TRBJ1-2, with 8 bases aligning to TRBD1. Looked up from germline, CDR1 is LNHDA and CDR2 is SQIVND (reference sequence). Unmatched junction bases numbered 12, after V lost 5 bases and J lost 4 bases. The CDR3 totals 16 residues. The CDR3 bases are TGTGCCAGTAGTGCATGGAGCAGGGGGCTCGGCTATGGCTACACCTTC. This translates into CASSAWSRGLGYGYTF.

This clone was detected a few times. V usage is TRBV2 and J usage is TRBJ2-1; D remains unclear. The CDR3 extends over 13 amino acids. Germline V gives CDR1 SNHLY, CDR2 FYNNEI. V lost 3 bases and J 10 bases, leaving 13 bases between the germline ends. The CDR3 DNA sequence: TGTGCCAGCAGTGAGGGCGTCGCCGGGGAGCAGTTCTTC. It codes for CASSEGVAGEQFF.

The chain recombines TRBV2 with TRBJ1-2, with a tentative D call TRBD1 (5 bases). Germline V lookup: CDR1 SNHLY, CDR2 FYNNEI. The CDR3 is 14 residues long. V lost 3 bases, J lost 4 bases, and 12 bases lay in between. CDR3 DNA: TGTGCCAGCAGTGAGGACCCCGACAGCTATGGCTACACCTTC. It is translated as CASSEDPDSYGYTF. Variable domain in full (rest from reference TRBV2 and TRBJ1-2): EPEVTQTPSHQVTQMGQEVILRCVPISNHLYFYWYRQILGQKVEFLVSFYNNEISEKSEIFDDQFSVERPDGSNFTLKIRSTKLEDSAMYFCASSEDPDSYGYTFGSGTRLTVV.

This clone was detected a few times. The sample carries other DNA sequences with the same CDR3. The chain joins TRBV7-9 to TRBJ2-7; TRBD2 might be the D (5 bases). CDR1 and CDR2 from the germline V gene are SEHNR and FQNEAQ (reference sequence). This CDR3 comprises 13 residues. Trimming cost V 0 bases and J 5 bases, with 8 bases left between them. The DNA of the CDR3 is TGTGCCAGCAGCTTAGCGGGAGTCGACGAGCAGTACTTC. Protein product: CASSLAGVDEQYF.

The chain uses TRBV27 and TRBJ2-7; D perhaps matches TRBD2 (6 bases). CDR1 MNHEY and CDR2 SMNVEV come from the germline V gene (reference sequence). CDR3 size: 15 residues. Trimming pared 3 bases from V and 2 bases from J, leaving 14 bases between. The CDR3, as DNA: TGTGCCAGCAGTTTCCGCGGGACCGATCCCTACGAGCAGTACTTC. Translation: CASSFRGTDPYEQYF.

CDR3 coding DNA: TGTGCCAGCAGTTTTCAAGCCACCATATATTTT. Protein sequence: CASSFQATIYF. The V call is TRBV28, the J call TRBJ1-3; no definite D call. Germline V gene data show CDR1 as MDHEN and CDR2 as SYDVKM. The CDR3 has 11 amino acids. V was clipped by 3 bases and J by 9 bases, with 6 bases between them.

Concerning this clone itself: It is likely a read error: a sequence one base away is far more abundant. This CDR3 is also generated by other DNA sequences in the sample. The chain combines TRBV30 with TRBJ2-5, with D uncertain. The CDR3 length is 13 residues. Germline-derived CDR1 and CDR2 are GTSNPN and SVGIG (reference sequence). Trimming left V 2 bases short and J 1 base short, with 8 bases between. The CDR3 loop is CAWSHRGQETQYF. The CDR3 DNA follows: TGTGCCTGGAGTCACCGTGGCCAAGAGACCCAGTACTTC.

This chain uses TRBV7-3 with TRBJ2-5, with D perhaps being TRBD1 or TRBD2 (5 bases each). This CDR3 is built from 14 residues. The V gene's germline CDR1 is SGHTA and CDR2 FQGTGA. Trimming removed 5 bases from V and 0 bases from J, with 10 bases in between. The CDR3 here is CASSRGTDQETQYF. In DNA form, the CDR3 reads TGTGCCAGCAGCCGAGGGACGGACCAAGAGACCCAGTACTTC.

This chain links TRBV5-4 with TRBJ2-2, with TRBD2 matching 8 bases. The CDR3 runs to 17 residues. CDR1 is SGHNT and CDR2 is YYREEE in the germline V gene (reference sequence). Germline trimming cut 5 bases from V and 5 bases from J; bases unmatched to any gene: 14. The CDR3 sequence is CASSSPRGGQGTGELFF. CDR3 in DNA: TGTGCCAGCAGTTCCCCCCGGGGGGGGCAGGGAACCGGGGAGCTGTTTTTT.

The chain recombines TRBV5-1 with TRBJ2-1, with 9 bases that match TRBD2. Germline CDR1 reads SGHRS; CDR2 reads YFSETQ. V dropped 0 bases and J dropped 6; count of bases not matched to a gene: 7. This CDR3 has 16 amino acids. This CDR3 reads CASSLGLAGSLNEQFF. The CDR3 DNA follows: TGCGCCAGCAGCTTGGGGCTAGCGGGGAGCCTCAATGAGCAGTTCTTC. The full variable domain, completed using reference TRBV5-1 and TRBJ2-1, is KAGVTQTPRYLIKTRGQQVTLSCSPISGHRSVSWYQQTPGQGLQFLFEYFSETQRNKGNFPGRFSGRQFSNSRSEMNVSTLELGDSALYLCASSLGLAGSLNEQFFGPGTRLTVL.

The V call is TRBV2, the J call TRBJ2-5; D might be TRBD1 or TRBD2, each matching 6 bases. Trimming took 7 bases from V and 5 from J, leaving 20 bases between them. The CDR3 sequence is 15 residues long. Germline V gene data show CDR1 as SNHLY and CDR2 as FYNNEI. CDR3 DNA sequence: TGTGCCAGCAACTTACCCGGGGGCGAGAGGGAGACCCAGTACTTC. Translating it yields CASNLPGGERETQYF.